This T cell receptor (beta chain) was captured by sequencing in a study of human T cells and chemical hapten exposure. Trimming removed 5 bases from V and 2 bases from J, with 11 bases in between. CDR3 length: 14 amino acids. Germline V CDR1 and CDR2: LGHNA, YSLEER. Specified time point: pre-sensitization, week 0. The treatment was: therapeutic diphenylcyclopropenone sensitization with weekly scalp DPC. TCRdb reanalysed the RACE reads using MiXCR and keeps one entry per CDR3 protein. The sample includes over 30,000 distinct CDR3 sequences, about 7.6% seen only once; the top ten take 1% to 1.5%. This clonotype was seen a single time. A clone one base away is much larger, so this may be a read error. No conserved phenylalanine or tryptophan is present at the end of the CDR3, so a read error is the likely explanation.

Sequencing was performed on whole blood, taken in connection with sensitization to the hapten diphenylcyclopropenone (DPC). This TCR came from a woman between 50 and 59 years old with alopecia areata. Some clones in this sample may be carry-over from other donors' samples. This chain uses TRBV4-3 with TRBJ2-3, with D tentatively TRBD1 (6 bases). The CDR3 nucleotides are TGCGCCAGCAGCTTCACAGGGTTCACAGATACGCAGTATATT. It yields the protein CASSFTGFTDTQYI.